The T cell receptor (beta chain) described here comes from a study of T cells after yellow fever vaccination. This clonotype was observed a few times. TCR cDNA, made by 5'RACE template switching, carried an added universal primer site and UMIs. TCRdb reprocessed the 5' RACE reads via MiXCR and lists one record per CDR3 protein. The sample records a few hundred thousand distinct CDR3 sequences, approximately 3.8% being singletons. The CDR3 covers 14 residues. Per germline, CDR1 SNHLY and CDR2 FYNNEI. Trimming pared 8 bases from V and 9 bases from J, leaving 22 bases between. This sequence joins TRBV2 and TRBJ2-5, with a tentative D call TRBD1 (6 bases). This specimen was PBMCs, taken 15 days after the yellow fever booster vaccination. This TCR was recovered from a man aged 18-30 years who received the YFV17D yellow fever vaccine. Here the CDR3 reads CASAKTTGPGAQYF. The CDR3 DNA reads TGTGCCAGCGCGAAAACTACAGGGCCTGGGGCCCAGTACTTC.